This TCR beta chain comes out of a study of beta chain features in type 1 diabetes. Study-wide findings and caveats: There were fewer insertions and more deletions at the VDJ junctions of type 1 diabetes patients. Shorter TCRB CDR3s, moderately but significantly so, were found in Type 1 diabetes patients in all four CD4+ subsets.

Averaging approximately 0.11 L, one heparinised blood draw was given by each donor. Populations isolated by sorting all had purity greater than 95%. cDNA synthesis used the whole RNA isolate, giving expressed TCRB sequences. Clones were sequenced by immunoSEQ multiplex PCR, and TCRdb holds only the in-frame ones, with some missing. This sample yields 810,000 or so clones, of which roughly 15% are seen a single time; around 0.02% belongs to the top ten. Concerning this clone itself: Antigen: not known.

This receptor was identified in a woman aged 18-29 years in good health. Specimen: naive CD4+ T cells from blood.

The CDR3 DNA sequence: TGTGCCAGCAGTATCCGACAGAGTCAGGGCAATGAGCAGTTCTTC. Translated: CASSIRQSQGNEQFF. The chain recombines TRBV28 with TRBJ2-1; a weak D match, TRBD1 (5 bases). V was trimmed by 5 bases and J by 6 bases, leaving 17 bases between them. This CDR3 is built from 15 residues. CDR1 and CDR2 (germline): MDHEN, SYDVKM. The complete variable domain, with remaining parts taken from reference TRBV28 and TRBJ2-1, reads DVKVTQSSRYLVKRTGEKVFLECVQDMDHENMFWYRQDPGLGLRLIYFSYDVKMKEKGDIPEGYSVSREKKERFSLILESASTNQTSMYLCASSIRQSQGNEQFFGPGTRLTVL.